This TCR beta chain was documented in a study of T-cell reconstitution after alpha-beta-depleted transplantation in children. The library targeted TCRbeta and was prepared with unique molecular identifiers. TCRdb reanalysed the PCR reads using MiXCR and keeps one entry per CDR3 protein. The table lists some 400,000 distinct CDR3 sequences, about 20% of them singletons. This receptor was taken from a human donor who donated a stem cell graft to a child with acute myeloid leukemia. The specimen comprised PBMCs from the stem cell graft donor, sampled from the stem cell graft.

The DNA for the CDR3 is TGTGCCAGCAGTTTTAACCGCCGAAACGCTGAGCAGTTCTTC. Its protein product is CASSFNRRNAEQFF. The gene calls are TRBV27 and TRBJ2-1; D uncertain. The germline gives CDR1 MNHEY, CDR2 SMNVEV (reference sequence). Trimming cost V 3 bases and J 9 bases, with 15 bases left between them. The CDR3 is made up of 14 amino acids.